This T cell receptor beta chain was observed in a study of chemoradiotherapy in HPV16-positive cancers. The table came from immunoSEQ multiplex PCR; TCRdb's copy has only in-frame clones and leaves some out. Here the sample spans roughly 40,000 clones, more than 75% being singletons. Germline CDR1 reads ENHRY; CDR2 reads SYGVKD. V was pared by 0 bases and J by 8 bases, with 7 bases between. The CDR3 covers 12 residues. This sequence joins TRBV10-3 and TRBJ1-2; D ambiguous. Specimen: blood, collected from a patient who underwent chemoradiotherapy. The source of this sequence is a human donor with HPV-associated anogenital cancer. The chain's CDR3 is CAISESIAGYTF. As DNA, the CDR3 is TGTGCCATCAGTGAGTCGATCGCAGGCTACACCTTC.